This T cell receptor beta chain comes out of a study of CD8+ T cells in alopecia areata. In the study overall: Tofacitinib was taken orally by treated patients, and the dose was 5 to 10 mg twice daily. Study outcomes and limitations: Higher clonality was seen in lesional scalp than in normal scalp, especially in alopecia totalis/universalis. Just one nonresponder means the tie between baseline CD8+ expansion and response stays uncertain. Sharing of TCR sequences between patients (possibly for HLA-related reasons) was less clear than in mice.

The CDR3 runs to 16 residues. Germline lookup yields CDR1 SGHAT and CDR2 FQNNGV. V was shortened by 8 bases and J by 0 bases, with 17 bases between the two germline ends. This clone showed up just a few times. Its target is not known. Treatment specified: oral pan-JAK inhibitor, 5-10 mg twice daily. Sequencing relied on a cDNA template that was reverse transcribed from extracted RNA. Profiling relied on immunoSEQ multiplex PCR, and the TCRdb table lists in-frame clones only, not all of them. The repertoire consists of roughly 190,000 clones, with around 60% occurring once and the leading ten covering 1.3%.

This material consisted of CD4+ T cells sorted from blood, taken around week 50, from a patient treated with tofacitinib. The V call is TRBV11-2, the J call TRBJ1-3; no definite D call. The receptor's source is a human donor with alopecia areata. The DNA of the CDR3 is TGTGCCAGCTCTCTGATGGCAGCCAACTCTGGAAACACCATATATTTT. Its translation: CASSLMAANSGNTIYF.